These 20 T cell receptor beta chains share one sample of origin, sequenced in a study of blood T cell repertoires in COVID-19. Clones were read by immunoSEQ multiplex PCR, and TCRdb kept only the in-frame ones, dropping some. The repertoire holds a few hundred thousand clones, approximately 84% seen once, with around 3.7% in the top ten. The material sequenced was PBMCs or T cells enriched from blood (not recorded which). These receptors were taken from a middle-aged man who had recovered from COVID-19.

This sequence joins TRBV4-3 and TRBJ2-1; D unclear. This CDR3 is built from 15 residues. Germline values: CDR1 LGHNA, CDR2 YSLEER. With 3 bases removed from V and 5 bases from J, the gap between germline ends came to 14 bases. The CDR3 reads CASSQEGATNNEQFF. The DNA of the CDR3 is TGCGCCAGCAGCCAGGAAGGAGCAACGAACAATGAGCAGTTCTTC.

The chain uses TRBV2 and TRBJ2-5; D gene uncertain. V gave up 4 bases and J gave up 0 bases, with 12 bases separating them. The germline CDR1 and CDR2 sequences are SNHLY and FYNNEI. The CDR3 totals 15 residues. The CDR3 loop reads CASSAQRSNQETQYF. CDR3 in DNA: TGTGCCAGCAGTGCTCAGAGGTCAAACCAAGAGACCCAGTACTTC.

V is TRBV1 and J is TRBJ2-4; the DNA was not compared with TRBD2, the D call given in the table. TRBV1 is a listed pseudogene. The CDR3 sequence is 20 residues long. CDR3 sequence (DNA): TGCACCAGCAGCCAACACATCACTAGCGGGGGGGCCGGGGCCAAAAACATTCAGTACTTC. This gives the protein CTSSQHITSGGAGAKNIQYF.

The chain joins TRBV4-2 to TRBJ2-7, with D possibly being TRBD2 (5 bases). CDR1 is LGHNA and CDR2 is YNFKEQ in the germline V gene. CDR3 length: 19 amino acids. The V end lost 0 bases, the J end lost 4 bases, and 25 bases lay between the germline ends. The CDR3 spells CASSQEDWVLAGRGYEQYF. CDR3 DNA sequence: TGTGCCAGCAGCCAAGAGGATTGGGTCCTAGCAGGAAGAGGTTACGAGCAGTACTTC.

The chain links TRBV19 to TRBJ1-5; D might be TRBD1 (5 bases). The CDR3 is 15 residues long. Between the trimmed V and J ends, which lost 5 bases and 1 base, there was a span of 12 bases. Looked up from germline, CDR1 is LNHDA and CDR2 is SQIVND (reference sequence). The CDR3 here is CASSSGLRSNQPQHF. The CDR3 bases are TGTGCCAGTAGTTCAGGGTTGAGGAGCAATCAGCCCCAGCATTTT.

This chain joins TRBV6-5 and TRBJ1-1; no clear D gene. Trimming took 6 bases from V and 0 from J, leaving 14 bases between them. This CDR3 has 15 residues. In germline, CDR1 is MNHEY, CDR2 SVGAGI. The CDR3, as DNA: TGTGCCAGCAGCCCCAAGACCGGGGTGAACACTGAAGCTTTCTTT. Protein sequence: CASSPKTGVNTEAFF.

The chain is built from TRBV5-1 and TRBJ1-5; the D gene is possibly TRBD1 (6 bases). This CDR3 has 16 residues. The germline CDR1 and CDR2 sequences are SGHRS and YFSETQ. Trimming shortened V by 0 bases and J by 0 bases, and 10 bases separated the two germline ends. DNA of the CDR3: TGCGCCAGCAGCTTGGGGGGGCAGAATAGCAATCAGCCCCAGCATTTT. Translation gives CASSLGGQNSNQPQHF.

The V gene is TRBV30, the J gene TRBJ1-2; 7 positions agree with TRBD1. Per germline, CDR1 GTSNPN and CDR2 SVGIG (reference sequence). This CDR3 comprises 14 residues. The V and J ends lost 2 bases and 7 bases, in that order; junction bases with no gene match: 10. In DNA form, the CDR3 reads TGTGCCTGGAGTTTCTATCGACAGGGCGGTGGCTACACCTTC. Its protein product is CAWSFYRQGGGYTF.

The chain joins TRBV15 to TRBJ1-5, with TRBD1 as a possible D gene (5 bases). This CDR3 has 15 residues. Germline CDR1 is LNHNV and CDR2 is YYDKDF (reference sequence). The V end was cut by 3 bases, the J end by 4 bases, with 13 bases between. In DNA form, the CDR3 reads TGTGCCACCAGCAGCGGGGGGTCCGATAATCAGCCCCAGCATTTT. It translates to CATSSGGSDNQPQHF.

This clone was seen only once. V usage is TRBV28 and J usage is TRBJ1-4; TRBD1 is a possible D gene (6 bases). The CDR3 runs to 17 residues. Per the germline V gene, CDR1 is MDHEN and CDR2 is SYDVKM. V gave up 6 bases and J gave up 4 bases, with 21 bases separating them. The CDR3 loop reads CASSTRGGGFGNEKLFF. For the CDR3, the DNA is TGTGCCAGCAGCACCAGGGGAGGGGGTTTTGGTAATGAAAAACTGTTTTTT.

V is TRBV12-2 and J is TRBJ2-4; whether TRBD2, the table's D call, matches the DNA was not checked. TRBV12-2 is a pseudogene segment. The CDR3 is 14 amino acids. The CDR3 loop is CASGPGLAKNIQYF. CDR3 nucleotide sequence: TGTGCAAGTGGGCCGGGGTTAGCCAAAAACATTCAGTACTTC.

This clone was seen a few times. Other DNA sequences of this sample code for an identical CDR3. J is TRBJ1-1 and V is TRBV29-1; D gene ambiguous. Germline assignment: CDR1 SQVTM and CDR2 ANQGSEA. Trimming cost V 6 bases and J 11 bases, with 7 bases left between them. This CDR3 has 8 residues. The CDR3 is CSVTGAFF. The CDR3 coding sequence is TGCAGCGTCACTGGTGCTTTCTTT.

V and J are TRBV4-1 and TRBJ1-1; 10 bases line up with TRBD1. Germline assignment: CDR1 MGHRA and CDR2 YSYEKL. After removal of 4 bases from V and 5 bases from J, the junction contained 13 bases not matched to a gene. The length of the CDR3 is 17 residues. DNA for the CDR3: TGCGCCAGCAGCCTTCGGGACAGGGGCTCCTCGTGGACTGAAGCTTTCTTT. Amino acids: CASSLRDRGSSWTEAFF.

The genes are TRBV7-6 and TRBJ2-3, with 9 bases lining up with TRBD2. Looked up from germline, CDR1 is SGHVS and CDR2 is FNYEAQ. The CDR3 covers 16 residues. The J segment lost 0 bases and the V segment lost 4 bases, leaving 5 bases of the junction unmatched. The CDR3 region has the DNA TGTGCCAGCAGCTCTCTAGCGGGGCTTAGCACAGATACGCAGTATTTT. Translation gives CASSSLAGLSTDTQYF. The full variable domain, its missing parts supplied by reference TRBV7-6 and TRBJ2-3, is GAGVSQSPRYKVTKRGQDVALRCDPISGHVSLYWYRQALGQGPEFLTYFNYEAQQDKSGLPNDRFSAERPEGSISTLTIQRTEQRDSAMYRCASSSLAGLSTDTQYFGPGTRLTVL.

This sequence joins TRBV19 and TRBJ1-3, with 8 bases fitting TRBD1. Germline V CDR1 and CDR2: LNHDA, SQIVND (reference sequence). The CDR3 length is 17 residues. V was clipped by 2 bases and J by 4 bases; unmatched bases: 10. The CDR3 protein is CASSIMAGGFPGNTIYF. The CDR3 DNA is TGTGCCAGTAGTATAATGGCAGGGGGCTTCCCCGGAAACACCATATATTTT.

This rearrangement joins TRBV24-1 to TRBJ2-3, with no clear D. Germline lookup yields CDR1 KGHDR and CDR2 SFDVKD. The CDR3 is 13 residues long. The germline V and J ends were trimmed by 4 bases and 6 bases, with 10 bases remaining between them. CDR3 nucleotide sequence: TGTGCCACCAGTGACCCGGGTCGCGATACGCAGTATTTT. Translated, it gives CATSDPGRDTQYF.

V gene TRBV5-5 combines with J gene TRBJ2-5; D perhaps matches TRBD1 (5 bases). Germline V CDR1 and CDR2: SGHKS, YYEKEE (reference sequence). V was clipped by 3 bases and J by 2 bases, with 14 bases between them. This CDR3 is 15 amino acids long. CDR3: CASSSDRQMQETQYF. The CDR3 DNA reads TGTGCCAGCAGCTCGGACCGACAGATGCAAGAGACCCAGTACTTC.

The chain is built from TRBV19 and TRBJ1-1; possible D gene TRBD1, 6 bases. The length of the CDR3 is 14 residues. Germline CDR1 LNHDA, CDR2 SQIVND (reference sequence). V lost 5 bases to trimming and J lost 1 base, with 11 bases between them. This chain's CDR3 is CASSSGAGNTEAFF. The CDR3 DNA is TGTGCCAGTAGTTCAGGGGCGGGGAACACTGAAGCTTTCTTT.

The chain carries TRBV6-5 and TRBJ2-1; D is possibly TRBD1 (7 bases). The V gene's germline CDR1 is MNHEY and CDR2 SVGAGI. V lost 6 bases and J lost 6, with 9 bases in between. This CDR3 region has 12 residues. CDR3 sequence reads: CASSQGGNEQFF. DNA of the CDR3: TGTGCCAGCAGCCAGGGGGGCAATGAGCAGTTCTTC.

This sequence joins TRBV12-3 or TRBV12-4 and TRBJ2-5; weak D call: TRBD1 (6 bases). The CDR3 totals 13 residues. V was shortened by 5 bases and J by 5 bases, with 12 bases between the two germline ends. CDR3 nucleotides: TGTGCCAGCAGTGCAGGGGTTATGGAGACCCAGTACTTC. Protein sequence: CASSAGVMETQYF.